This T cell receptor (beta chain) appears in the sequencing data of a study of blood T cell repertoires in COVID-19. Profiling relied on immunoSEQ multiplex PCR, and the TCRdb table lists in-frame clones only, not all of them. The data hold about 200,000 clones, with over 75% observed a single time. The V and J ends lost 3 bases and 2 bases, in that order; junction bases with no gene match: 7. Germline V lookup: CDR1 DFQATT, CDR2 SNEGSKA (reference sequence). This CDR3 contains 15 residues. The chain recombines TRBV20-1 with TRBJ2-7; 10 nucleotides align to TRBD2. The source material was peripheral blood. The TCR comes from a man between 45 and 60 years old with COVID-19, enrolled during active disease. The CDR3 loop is CSASFFSGGTYEQYF. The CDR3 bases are TGCAGTGCTAGTTTTTTTAGCGGGGGGACCTACGAGCAGTACTTC.